This is a list of T cell receptor beta chains from one sample in a study of blood T cell repertoires in COVID-19. The protocol was immunoSEQ multiplex PCR, while the TCRdb copy is restricted to in-frame clones and leaves out a portion. The profile covers approximately 300,000 clones, with roughly 90% appearing a single time and about 18% taken by the ten largest. Sequenced material: PBMCs or T cells enriched from blood (not recorded which). The source is a woman in her 30s who had recovered from COVID-19. CDR3s include the opening cysteine and the closing phenylalanine or tryptophan. D genes are given only for firm matches. Not all rows give a size; the values are once, few, many and, for expanded clones, a class.

j_call	d_call	clone_size	v_call	cdr3_nt	cdr3_aa
TRBJ2-1	NA	NA	TRBV24-1	TGTGCCACCAGTGATTTGTCCCCAGACTTTCCCGGCTCCTACAATGAGCAGTTCTTC	CATSDLSPDFPGSYNEQFF
TRBJ2-1	TRBD2	NA	TRBV7-9	TGTGCCAGCAGCCCCCGGGGGGGCCAAGGGGAGCAGTTCTTC	CASSPRGGQGEQFF
TRBJ1-4	TRBD1	NA	TRBV10-2	TGCGCCAGCGCCGAACGGGACAGGGGGCTAGAAAAACTGTTTTTT	CASAERDRGLEKLFF
TRBJ1-5	NA	NA	TRBV2	TGTGCCAGCAGATCTGACAGAGATCAGCCCCAGCATTTT	CASRSDRDQPQHF
TRBJ2-1	NA	NA	TRBV28	TGTGCCAGCAGTCCGCCAGTGTGGAGGAGCTCCTACAATGAGCAGTTCTTC	CASSPPVWRSSYNEQFF
TRBJ1-2	TRBD1	NA	TRBV2	TGTGCCAGCGGAGGACAGGGCAGGACAGGTGGCTACACCTTC	CASGGQGRTGGYTF
TRBJ1-1	TRBD1	once	TRBV7-3	TGTGCCAGCAGCTTAAAGTCAGGGGGTGGGACTGAAGCTTTCTTT	CASSLKSGGGTEAFF
TRBJ2-1	NA	NA	TRBV28	TGTGCCAGCAGTTTAGGACTCAGCAATGAGCAGTTCTTC	CASSLGLSNEQFF
TRBJ2-2	NA	NA	TRBV7-2	TGTGCCAGCAGCTTAGGCCTTCTAGGAAGCACCGGGGAGCTGTTTTTT	CASSLGLLGSTGELFF
TRBJ2-7	NA	NA	TRBV28	TGTGCCAGCAGCCTGACAGGAACGGTCTCCGAGCAGTACTTC	CASSLTGTVSEQYF
TRBJ2-1	TRBD2	NA	TRBV7-3	TGTGCCAGCAGCTTAAGGCGGGAGAGGGAGAATGAGCAGTTCTTC	CASSLRRERENEQFF
TRBJ1-2	NA	NA	TRBV20-1	TGCAGTGCTCGAGATATATATGGCTACACCTTC	CSARDIYGYTF
TRBJ1-5	TRBD1	NA	TRBV6-6	TGTGCCAGCAAAATACAGGGGGCCCTTGGCAATCAGCCCCAGCATTTT	CASKIQGALGNQPQHF
TRBJ1-6	NA	NA	TRBV7-8	TGTGCCAGCAGCCTCGGGGTACGGATCTCACCCCTCCACTTT	CASSLGVRISPLHF
TRBJ2-5	NA	once	TRBV5-1	TGCGCCAGCAGTCTCACAGGGCTGCAAGAGACCCAGTACTTC	CASSLTGLQETQYF
TRBJ2-3	TRBD2	NA	TRBV7-9	TGTGCCAGCAGCGGGGGGACTAGCGGGATCTCAGATACGCAGTATTTT	CASSGGTSGISDTQYF
TRBJ2-3	TRBD1	NA	TRBV18	TGTGCCAGCTCACCTTTGAGGACAGGGGGCCCAGATACGCAGTATTTT	CASSPLRTGGPDTQYF
TRBJ2-2	TRBD1	NA	TRBV29-1	TGCAGCGTTGGAATTGGACAGGGGGTCTTGGGGACCGGGGAGCTGTTTTTT	CSVGIGQGVLGTGELFF
TRBJ2-5	TRBD2	NA	TRBV4-3	TGCGCCAGCAGCAAGTCTGTTAGCGGGAGGGGAAGGGTGGAGACCCAGTACTTC	CASSKSVSGRGRVETQYF
TRBJ2-3	TRBD1	NA	TRBV7-9	TGTGCCAGCAGGCGGACAGGGGGACGAAAAGCCACAGATACGCAGTATTTT	CASRRTGGRKATDTQYF
TRBJ2-7	TRBD1	NA	TRBV5-6	TGTGCCAGCAGCTTGGCGACAGGGTACGACGAGCAGTACTTC	CASSLATGYDEQYF
TRBJ2-1	NA	few	TRBV20-1	TGCAGTGCTAGTCTAGGAACCTACAATGAGCAGTTCTTC	CSASLGTYNEQFF
TRBJ1-1	NA	NA	TRBV30	TGTGCCTGGAGTGTACCCCCACATGTGGCTTTCTTT	CAWSVPPHVAFF
TRBJ2-5	TRBD1	once	TRBV18	TGTGCCAGCTCACGTACAGGGGCCCAAGAGACCCAGTACTTC	CASSRTGAQETQYF
TRBJ2-4	TRBD1	NA	TRBV27	TGTGCCAGCAGTTTGTGGGGGACCCAGGGGGCGAAAAACATTCAGTACTTC	CASSLWGTQGAKNIQYF
TRBJ2-7	TRBD1	NA	TRBV5-1	TGCGCCAGCAGCTCACAGGGGTTCGACGAGCAGTACTTC	CASSSQGFDEQYF
TRBJ2-1	NA	NA	TRBV14	TGTGCCAGCATGCTCCTTAGCGCCGGAAATTACAATGAGCAGTTCTTC	CASMLLSAGNYNEQFF
TRBJ2-2	TRBD2	NA	TRBV7-2	TGTGCCAGCAGGATGGGGGCTAGCGGGATGAACACCGGGGAGCTGTTTTTT	CASRMGASGMNTGELFF
TRBJ2-3	NA	NA	TRBV15	TGTGCCACCAGCAGAGGGGGGGGCAACACAGATACGCAGTATTTT	CATSRGGGNTDTQYF
TRBJ2-7	TRBD2	NA	TRBV19	TGTGCCAGTAGTCCCGCGGGGGACGGGCTCTACGAGCAGTACTTC	CASSPAGDGLYEQYF
TRBJ2-7	TRBD1	NA	TRBV4-3	TGCGCCAGCAGCCAACGGGCCGGGACAGGGGTAATCTACGAGCAGTACTTC	CASSQRAGTGVIYEQYF
TRBJ1-5	TRBD1	NA	TRBV18	TGTGCCAGCTCACCTCGGACAGGGGGCAGTCAGCCCCAGCATTTT	CASSPRTGGSQPQHF
TRBJ2-5	TRBD2	NA	TRBV9	TGTGCCAGCAGCCCGCGGACTAGCGGGGAGACCCAGTACTTC	CASSPRTSGETQYF